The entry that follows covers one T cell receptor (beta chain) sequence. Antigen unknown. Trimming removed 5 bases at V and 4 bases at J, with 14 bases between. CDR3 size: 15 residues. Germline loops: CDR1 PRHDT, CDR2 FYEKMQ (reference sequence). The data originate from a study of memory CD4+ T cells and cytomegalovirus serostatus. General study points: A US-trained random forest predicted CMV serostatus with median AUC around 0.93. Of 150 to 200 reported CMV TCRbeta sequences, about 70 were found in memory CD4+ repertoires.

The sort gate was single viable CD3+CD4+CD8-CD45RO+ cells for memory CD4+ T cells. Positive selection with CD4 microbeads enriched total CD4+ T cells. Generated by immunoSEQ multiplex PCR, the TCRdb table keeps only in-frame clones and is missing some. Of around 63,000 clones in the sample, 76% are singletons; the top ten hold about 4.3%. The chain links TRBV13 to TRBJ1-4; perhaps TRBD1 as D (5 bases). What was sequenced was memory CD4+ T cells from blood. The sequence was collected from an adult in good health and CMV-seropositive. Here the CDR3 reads CASSQRGGGNEKLFF. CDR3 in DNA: TGTGCCAGCAGCCAAAGAGGCGGGGGTAATGAAAAACTGTTTTTT.